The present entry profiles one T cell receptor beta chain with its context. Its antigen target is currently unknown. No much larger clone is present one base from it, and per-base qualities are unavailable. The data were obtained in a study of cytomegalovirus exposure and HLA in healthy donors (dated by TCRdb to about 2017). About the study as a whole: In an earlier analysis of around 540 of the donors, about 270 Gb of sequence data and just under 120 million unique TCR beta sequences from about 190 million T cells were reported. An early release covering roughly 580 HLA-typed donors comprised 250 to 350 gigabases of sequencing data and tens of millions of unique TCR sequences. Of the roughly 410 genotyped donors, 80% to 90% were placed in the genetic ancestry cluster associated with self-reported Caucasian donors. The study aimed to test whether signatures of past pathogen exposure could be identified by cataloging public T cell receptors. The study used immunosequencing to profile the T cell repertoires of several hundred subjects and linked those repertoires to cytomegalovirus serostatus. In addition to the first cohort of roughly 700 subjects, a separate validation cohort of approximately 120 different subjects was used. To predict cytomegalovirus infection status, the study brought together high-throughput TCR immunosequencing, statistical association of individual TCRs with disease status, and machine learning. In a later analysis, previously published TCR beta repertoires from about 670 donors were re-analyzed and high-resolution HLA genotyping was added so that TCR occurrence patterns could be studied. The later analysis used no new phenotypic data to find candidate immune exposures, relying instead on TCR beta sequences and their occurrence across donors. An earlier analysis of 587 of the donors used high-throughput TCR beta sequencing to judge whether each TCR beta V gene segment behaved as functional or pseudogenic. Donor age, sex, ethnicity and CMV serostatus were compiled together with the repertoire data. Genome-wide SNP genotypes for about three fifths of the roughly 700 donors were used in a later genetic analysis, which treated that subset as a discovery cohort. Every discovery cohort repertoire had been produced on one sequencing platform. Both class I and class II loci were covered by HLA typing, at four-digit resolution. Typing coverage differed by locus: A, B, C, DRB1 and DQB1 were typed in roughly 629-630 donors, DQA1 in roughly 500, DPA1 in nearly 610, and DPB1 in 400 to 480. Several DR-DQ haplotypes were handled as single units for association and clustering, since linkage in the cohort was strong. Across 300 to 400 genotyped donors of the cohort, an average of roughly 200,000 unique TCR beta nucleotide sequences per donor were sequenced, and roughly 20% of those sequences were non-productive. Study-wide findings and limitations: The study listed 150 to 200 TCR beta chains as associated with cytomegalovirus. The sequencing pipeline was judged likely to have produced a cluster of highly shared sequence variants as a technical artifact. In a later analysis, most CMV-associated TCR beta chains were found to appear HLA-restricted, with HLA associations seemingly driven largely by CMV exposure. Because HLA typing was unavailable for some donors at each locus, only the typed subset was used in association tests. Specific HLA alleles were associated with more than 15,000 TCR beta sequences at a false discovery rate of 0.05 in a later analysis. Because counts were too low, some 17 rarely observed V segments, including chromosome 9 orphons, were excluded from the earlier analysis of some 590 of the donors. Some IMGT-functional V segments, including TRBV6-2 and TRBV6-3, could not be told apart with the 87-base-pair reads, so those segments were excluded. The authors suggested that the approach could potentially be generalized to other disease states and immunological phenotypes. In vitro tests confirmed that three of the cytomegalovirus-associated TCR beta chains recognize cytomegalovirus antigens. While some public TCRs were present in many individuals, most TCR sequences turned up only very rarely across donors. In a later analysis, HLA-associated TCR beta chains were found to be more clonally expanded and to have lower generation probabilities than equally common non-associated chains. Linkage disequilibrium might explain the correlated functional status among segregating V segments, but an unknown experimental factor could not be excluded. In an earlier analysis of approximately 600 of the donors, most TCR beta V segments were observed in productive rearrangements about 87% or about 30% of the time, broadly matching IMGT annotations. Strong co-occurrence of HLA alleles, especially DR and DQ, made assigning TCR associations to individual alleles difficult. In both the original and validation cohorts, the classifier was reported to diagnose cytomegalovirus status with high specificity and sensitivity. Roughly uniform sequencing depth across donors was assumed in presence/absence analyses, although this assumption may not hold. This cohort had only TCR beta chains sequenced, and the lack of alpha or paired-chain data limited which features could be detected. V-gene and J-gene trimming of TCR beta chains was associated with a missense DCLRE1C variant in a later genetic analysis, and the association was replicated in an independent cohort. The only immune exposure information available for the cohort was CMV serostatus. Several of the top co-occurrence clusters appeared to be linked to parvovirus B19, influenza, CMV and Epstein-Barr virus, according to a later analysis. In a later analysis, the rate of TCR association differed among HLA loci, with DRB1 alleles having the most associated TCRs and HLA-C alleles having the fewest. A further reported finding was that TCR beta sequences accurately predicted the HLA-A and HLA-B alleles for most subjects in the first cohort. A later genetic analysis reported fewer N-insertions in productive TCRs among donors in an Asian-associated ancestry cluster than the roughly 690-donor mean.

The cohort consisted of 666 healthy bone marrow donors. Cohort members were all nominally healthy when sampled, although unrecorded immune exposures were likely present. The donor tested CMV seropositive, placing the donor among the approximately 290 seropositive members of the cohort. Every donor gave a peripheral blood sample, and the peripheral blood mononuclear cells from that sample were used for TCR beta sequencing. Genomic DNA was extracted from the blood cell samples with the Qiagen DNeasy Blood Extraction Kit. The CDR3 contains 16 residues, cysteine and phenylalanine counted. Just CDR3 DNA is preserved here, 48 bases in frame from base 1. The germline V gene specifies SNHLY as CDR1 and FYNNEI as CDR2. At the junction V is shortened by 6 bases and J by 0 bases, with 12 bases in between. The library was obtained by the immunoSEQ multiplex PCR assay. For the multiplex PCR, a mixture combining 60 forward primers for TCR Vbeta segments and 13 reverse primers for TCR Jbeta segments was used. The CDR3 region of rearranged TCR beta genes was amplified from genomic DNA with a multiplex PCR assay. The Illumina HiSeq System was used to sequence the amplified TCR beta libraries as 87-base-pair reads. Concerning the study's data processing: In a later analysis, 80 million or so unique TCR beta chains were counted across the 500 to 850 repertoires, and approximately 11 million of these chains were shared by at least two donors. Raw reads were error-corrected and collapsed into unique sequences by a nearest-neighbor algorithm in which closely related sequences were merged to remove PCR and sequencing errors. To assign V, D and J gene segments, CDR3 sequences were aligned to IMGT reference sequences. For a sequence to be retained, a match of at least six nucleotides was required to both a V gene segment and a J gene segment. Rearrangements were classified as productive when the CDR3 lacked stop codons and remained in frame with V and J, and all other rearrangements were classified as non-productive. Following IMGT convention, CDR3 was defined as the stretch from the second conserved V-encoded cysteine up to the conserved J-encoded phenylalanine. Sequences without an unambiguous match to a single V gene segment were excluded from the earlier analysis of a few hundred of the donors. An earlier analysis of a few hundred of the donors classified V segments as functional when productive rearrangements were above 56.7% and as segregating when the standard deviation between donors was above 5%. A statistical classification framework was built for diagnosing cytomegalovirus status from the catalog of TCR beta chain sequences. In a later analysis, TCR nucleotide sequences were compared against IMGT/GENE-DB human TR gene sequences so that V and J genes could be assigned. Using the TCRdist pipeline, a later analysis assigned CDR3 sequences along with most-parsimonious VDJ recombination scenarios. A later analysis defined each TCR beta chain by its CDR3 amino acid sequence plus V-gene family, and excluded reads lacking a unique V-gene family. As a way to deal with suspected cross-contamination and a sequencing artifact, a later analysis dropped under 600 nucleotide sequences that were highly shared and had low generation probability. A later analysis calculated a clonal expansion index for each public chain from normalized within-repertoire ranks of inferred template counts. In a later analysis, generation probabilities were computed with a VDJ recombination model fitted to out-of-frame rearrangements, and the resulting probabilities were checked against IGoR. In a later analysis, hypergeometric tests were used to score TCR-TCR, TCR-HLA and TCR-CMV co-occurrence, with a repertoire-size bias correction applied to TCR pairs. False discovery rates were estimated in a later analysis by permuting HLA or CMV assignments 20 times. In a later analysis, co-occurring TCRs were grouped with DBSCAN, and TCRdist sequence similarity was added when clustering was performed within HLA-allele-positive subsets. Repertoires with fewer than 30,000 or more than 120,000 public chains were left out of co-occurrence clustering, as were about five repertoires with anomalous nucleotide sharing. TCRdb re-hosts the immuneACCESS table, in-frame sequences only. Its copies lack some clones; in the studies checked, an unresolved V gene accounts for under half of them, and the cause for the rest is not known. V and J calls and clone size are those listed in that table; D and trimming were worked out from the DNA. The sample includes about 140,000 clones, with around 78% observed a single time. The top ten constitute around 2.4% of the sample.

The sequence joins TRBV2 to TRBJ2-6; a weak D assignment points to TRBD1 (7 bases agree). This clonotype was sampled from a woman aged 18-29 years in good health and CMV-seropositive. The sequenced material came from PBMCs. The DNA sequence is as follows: TGTGCCAGCAGGCGGGGACAGAGCTCTGGGGCCAACGTCCTGACTTTC. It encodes CASRRGQSSGANVLTF.